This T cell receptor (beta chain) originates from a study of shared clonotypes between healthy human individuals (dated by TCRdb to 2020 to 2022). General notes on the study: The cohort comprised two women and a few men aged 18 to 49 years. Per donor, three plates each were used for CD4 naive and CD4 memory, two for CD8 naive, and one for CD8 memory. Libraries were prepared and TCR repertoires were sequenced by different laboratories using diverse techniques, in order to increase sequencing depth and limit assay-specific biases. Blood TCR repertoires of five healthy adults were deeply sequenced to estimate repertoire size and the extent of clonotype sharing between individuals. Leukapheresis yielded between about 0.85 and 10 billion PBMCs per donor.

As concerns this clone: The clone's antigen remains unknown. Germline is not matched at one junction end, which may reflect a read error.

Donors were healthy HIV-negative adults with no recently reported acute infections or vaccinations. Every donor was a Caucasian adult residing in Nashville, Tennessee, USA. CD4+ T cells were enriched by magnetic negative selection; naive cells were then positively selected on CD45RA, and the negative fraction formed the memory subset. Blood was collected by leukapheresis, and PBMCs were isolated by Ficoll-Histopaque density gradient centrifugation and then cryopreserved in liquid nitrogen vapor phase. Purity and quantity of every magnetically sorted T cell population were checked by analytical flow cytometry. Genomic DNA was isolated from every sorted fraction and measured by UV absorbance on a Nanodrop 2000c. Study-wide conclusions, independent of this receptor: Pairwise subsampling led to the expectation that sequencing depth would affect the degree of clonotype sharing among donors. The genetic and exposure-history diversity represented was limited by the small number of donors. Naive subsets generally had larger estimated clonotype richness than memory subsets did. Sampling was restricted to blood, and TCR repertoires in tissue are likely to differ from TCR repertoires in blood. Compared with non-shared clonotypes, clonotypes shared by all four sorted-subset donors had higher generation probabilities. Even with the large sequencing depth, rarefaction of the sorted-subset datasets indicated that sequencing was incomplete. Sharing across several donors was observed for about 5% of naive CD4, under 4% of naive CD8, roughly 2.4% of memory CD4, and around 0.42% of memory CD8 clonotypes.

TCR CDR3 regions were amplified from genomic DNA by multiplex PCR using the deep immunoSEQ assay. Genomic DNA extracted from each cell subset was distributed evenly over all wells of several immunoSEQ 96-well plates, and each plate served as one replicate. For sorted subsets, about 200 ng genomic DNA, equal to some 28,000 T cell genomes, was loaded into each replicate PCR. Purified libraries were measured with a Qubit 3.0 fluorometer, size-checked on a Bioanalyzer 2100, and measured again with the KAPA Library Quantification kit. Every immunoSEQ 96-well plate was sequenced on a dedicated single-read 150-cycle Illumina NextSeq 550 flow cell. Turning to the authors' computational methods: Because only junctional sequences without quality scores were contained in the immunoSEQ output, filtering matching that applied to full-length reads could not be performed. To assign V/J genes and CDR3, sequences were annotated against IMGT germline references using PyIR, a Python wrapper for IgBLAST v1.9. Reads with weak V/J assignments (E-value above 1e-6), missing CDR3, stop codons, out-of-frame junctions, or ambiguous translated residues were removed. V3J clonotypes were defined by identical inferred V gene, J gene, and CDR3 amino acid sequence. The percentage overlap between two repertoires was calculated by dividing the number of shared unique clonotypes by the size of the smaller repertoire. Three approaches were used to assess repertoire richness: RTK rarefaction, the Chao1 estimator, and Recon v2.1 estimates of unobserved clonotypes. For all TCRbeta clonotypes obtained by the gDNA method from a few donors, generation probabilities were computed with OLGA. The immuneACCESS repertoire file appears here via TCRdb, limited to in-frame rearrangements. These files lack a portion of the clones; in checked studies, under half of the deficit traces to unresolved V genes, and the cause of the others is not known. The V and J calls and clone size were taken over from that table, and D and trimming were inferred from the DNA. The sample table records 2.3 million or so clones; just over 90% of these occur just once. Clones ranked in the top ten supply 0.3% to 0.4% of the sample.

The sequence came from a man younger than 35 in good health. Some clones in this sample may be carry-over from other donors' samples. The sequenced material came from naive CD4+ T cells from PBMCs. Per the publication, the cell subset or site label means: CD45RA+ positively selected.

The DNA sequence reads TGTGTCAGCAGCCCCACCATTAGGGGGGCCGATGGCTACACCTTC. Its protein product is CVSSPTIRGADGYTF. The V gene is TRBV9 and the J gene is TRBJ1-2, with a tentative D gene TRBD1 over 6 matching bases. Sequences SGDLS (CDR1) and YYNGEE (CDR2) are obtained from the germline V gene. Reading from cysteine to phenylalanine, the CDR3 counts 15 amino acids. CDR3 DNA is the only sequence kept; it has 45 bases, read in frame from the first base. Where the CDR3 stops, the reference TRBV9 and TRBJ1-2 genes take over; the full variable domain is DSGVTQTPKHLITATGQRVTLRCSPRSGDLSVYWYQQSLDQGLQFLIQYYNGEERAKGNILERFSAQQFPDLHSELNLSSLELGDSALYFCVSSPTIRGADGYTFGSGTRLTVV.